One sample yielded the 27 T cell receptor beta chains listed below, sequenced in a study of shared T cell receptors in the human thymus. The repertoire was sequenced with immunoSEQ multiplex PCR; TCRdb's copy has only in-frame clones and lacks some. In the table there are 540,000 or so clones, approximately 80% of which are singletons. This same sample was also taken into another study, of human thymus T cells.

The sample consisted of thymocytes. The receptors were gathered from a boy under two years old with a congenital heart defect.

The chain uses TRBV4-3 and TRBJ2-1, with 13 bases fitting TRBD2. CDR3 size: 15 residues. CDR1 and CDR2 from the germline V gene are LGHNA and YSLEER. The junction had 7 bases not matched to a gene; V was cut back by 4 bases and J by 10 bases. CDR3 region: CASSPRTSGSCEQFF. As DNA, the CDR3 is TGCGCCAGCAGCCCGCGGACTAGCGGGAGCTGCGAGCAGTTCTTC.

There are a few counts of this clone. This chain's CDR3 is CASTTPNGTGRYEQYF. In DNA form, the CDR3 reads TGTGCCAGCACCACCCCCAATGGGACAGGGCGGTACGAGCAGTACTTC. The chain has TRBV27 and TRBJ2-7; 9 positions match TRBD1. CDR3 length equals 16 residues. The germline V gene encodes CDR1 MNHEY and CDR2 SMNVEV (reference sequence). With 7 bases clipped from V and 4 bases from J, the junction kept 14 bases outside the gene matches.

V usage is TRBV14 and J usage is TRBJ2-3; TRBD2 matches 7 bases. The CDR3 runs 17 residues. J was trimmed by 1 base and V by 5 bases; bases with no gene match: 12. Germline CDR1 reads SGHDN; CDR2 reads FVKESK. CDR3: CASSSPERGGRTDTQYF. In nucleotides, the CDR3 is TGTGCCAGCAGCAGCCCGGAGAGGGGAGGGCGCACAGATACGCAGTATTTT.

The gene calls are TRBV6-1 and TRBJ2-2; possible D gene TRBD1, 5 bases. The germline V gene encodes CDR1 MNHNS and CDR2 SASEGT. V dropped 1 base and J dropped 4 bases, with 13 bases sitting between them. The CDR3 spans 16 residues. The CDR3: CASSEVGHHSTGELFF. Written as DNA, the CDR3 is TGTGCCAGCAGTGAAGTAGGACACCACTCCACCGGGGAGCTGTTTTTT.

This chain uses TRBV5-1 with TRBJ2-7, with 15 bases aligning to TRBD2. Germline V CDR1 and CDR2: SGHRS, YFSETQ. The CDR3 totals 19 residues. V shed 3 bases and J 0 bases; nucleotides not matched to a gene: 10. The CDR3, as DNA: TGCGCCAGCAGCTCAGGGACTAGCGGGAGGACCTCGAGCTCCTACGAGCAGTACTTC. Translated, it gives CASSSGTSGRTSSSYEQYF.

This clone was counted a single time. The chain couples TRBV19 to TRBJ2-7, with unresolved D. V shed 5 bases and J shed 0 bases, with 11 bases lying between them. This CDR3 region has 14 residues. CDR1 is LNHDA, CDR2 SQIVND, per germline (reference sequence). The CDR3 nucleotides read TGTGCCAGTAGTCTACCCAGGCGCTCCTACGAGCAGTACTTC. Translated, it gives CASSLPRRSYEQYF.

The chain uses TRBV28 and TRBJ2-4; no reliable D call. The germline CDR1 and CDR2 sequences are MDHEN and SYDVKM. V was shortened by 5 bases and J by 0 bases, with 14 bases between the two germline ends. The CDR3 is 16 residues long. CDR3 amino acids: CASSPQPRLAKNIQYF. CDR3 DNA sequence: TGTGCCAGCAGTCCTCAACCGAGATTAGCCAAAAACATTCAGTACTTC.

This clone was observed a handful of times. The gene calls are TRBV9 and TRBJ2-7; D gene ambiguous. V shed 0 bases and J shed 5 bases, with 9 bases lying between them. Germline V CDR1 and CDR2: SGDLS, YYNGEE. The CDR3 totals 13 residues. CDR3 protein: CASSVGQANEQYF. The CDR3 DNA reads TGTGCCAGCAGCGTAGGGCAGGCCAACGAGCAGTACTTC.

This clone was observed a few times. As DNA, the CDR3 is TGTGCCAGCAGTTACCATCCGGACTACTCTGGAAACACCATATATTTT. Encoded protein: CASSYHPDYSGNTIYF. V usage is TRBV6-6 and J usage is TRBJ1-3; no firm D call. CDR1 MNHNY and CDR2 SVGAGI come from the germline V gene (reference sequence). CDR3 length: 16 residues. V shed 2 bases and J shed 0 bases, with 11 bases lying between them.

The J gene is TRBJ2-3, the V gene TRBV28, with unresolved D. CDR1 and CDR2 from the germline V gene are MDHEN and SYDVKM. Deletions cut 5 bases from V and 8 bases from J, with 8 bases between. The CDR3 loop spans 11 amino acids. CDR3 nucleotides: TGTGCCAGCAGTCCCGCGGTTACGCAGTATTTT. Its protein product is CASSPAVTQYF.

The V gene is TRBV29-1, the J gene TRBJ1-1, with D maybe TRBD1 (5 bases). Looked up from germline, CDR1 is SQVTM and CDR2 is ANQGSEA. CDR3 length equals 15 residues. Trimming cost V 1 base and J 3 bases, with 15 bases left between them. The CDR3 is CSVEAGTREDTEAFF. DNA for the CDR3: TGCAGCGTTGAAGCCGGAACCAGGGAAGACACTGAAGCTTTCTTT.

The chain has TRBV27 and TRBJ2-2, with D maybe TRBD1 (6 bases). The CDR3 extends over 14 amino acids. Germline V gene data show CDR1 as MNHEY and CDR2 as SMNVEV (reference sequence). V gave up 6 bases and J gave up 5 bases, with 13 bases separating them. The CDR3 DNA is TGTGCCAGCAGCCTCAGGGGAGTGACCGGGGAGCTGTTTTTT. Translated: CASSLRGVTGELFF.

This clone was detected only a few times. CDR3 amino acids: CASQGLAGVGEQYF. Here the CDR3 DNA reads TGTGCCAGCCAGGGACTAGCGGGAGTCGGCGAGCAGTACTTC. The rearrangement links TRBV19 to TRBJ2-7; 14 nucleotides line up with TRBD2. This CDR3 comprises 14 residues. The V gene end was trimmed by 9 bases and the J gene end by 6 bases; junction bases not matched to a gene: 7. Germline V CDR1 and CDR2: LNHDA, SQIVND (reference sequence).

The J gene is TRBJ2-5, the V gene TRBV12-1; the table assigns TRBD2, which was not confirmed against the DNA. TRBV12-1 is classified as a pseudogene. The CDR3 is made up of 14 amino acids. As DNA, the CDR3 is TGTGCCAGCAGCTTTAGGACTAGGACAGAGACCCAGTACTTC. Encoded protein: CASSFRTRTETQYF.

This clone has only one observation. This chain joins TRBV4-3 and TRBJ2-1, with TRBD2 identical over 7 bases. This CDR3 comprises 16 residues. From germline, CDR1 is LGHNA and CDR2 YSLEER. J was trimmed by 2 bases and V by 1 base; bases with no gene match: 5. The CDR3 is CASSQVGGRAYNEQFF. CDR3 bases: TGCGCCAGCAGCCAAGTGGGCGGGAGAGCCTACAATGAGCAGTTCTTC.

The V call is TRBV11-2, the J call TRBJ2-7, with TRBD2 as a possible D gene (6 bases). Trimming removed 3 bases at V and 2 bases at J, with 23 bases between. The CDR3 covers 18 residues. The germline CDR1 and CDR2 sequences are SGHAT and FQNNGV. In nucleotides, the CDR3 is TGTGCCAGCAGCTTCACCCTCAAGGGCCGACTAGGACCCTACGAGCAGTACTTC. It encodes CASSFTLKGRLGPYEQYF.

This sequence joins TRBV14 and TRBJ2-2, with 13 bases fitting TRBD2. J was trimmed by 3 bases and V by 1 base; bases with no gene match: 11. The CDR3 runs 20 residues. CDR1 and CDR2 (germline): SGHDN, FVKESK. Here the CDR3 DNA reads TGTGCCAGCAGCCAAGCAAGGGGCACTAGCGGGAGGGACCACACCGGGGAGCTGTTTTTT. It yields the protein CASSQARGTSGRDHTGELFF.

The chain carries TRBV4-2 and TRBJ2-7, with TRBD2 as a possible D gene (6 bases). Per germline, CDR1 LGHNA and CDR2 YNFKEQ. V was clipped by 0 bases and J by 4 bases, with 16 bases between them. The CDR3 length is 16 residues. The CDR3 region is CASSQDRRGPVYEQYF. In DNA form, the CDR3 reads TGTGCCAGCAGCCAAGATCGGCGGGGCCCGGTATACGAGCAGTACTTC.

The rearrangement uses TRBV10-1 and TRBJ2-7, with 11 bases identical to TRBD2. The V gene end was trimmed by 0 bases and the J gene end by 1 base; junction bases not matched to a gene: 14. CDR3 length: 20 residues. Germline-derived CDR1 and CDR2 are WNHNN and SYGVQD (reference sequence). CDR3 amino acids: CASSESRTNPSGRLSYEQYF. The CDR3 DNA reads TGCGCCAGCAGTGAGTCCCGCACCAATCCTAGCGGGAGGTTGTCCTACGAGCAGTACTTC.

In its sample, this clone was seen once. V gene TRBV25-1 combines with J gene TRBJ2-1; D call uncertain. The CDR3 has 14 residues. Trimming shortened V by 8 bases and J by 3 bases, and 14 bases separated the two germline ends. Germline CDR1 reads MGHDK; CDR2 reads SYGVNS. The CDR3: CASLPPGGYNEQFF. The CDR3 DNA follows: TGTGCCAGCCTTCCCCCCGGCGGCTACAATGAGCAGTTCTTC.

The rearrangement links TRBV15 to TRBJ2-5; 9 bases are shared with TRBD2. The germline gives CDR1 LNHNV, CDR2 YYDKDF (reference sequence). This CDR3 region has 17 residues. With V trimmed by 5 bases and J by 4 bases, 14 bases remained unmatched. The CDR3 DNA reads TGTGCCACCAGCCCCACCCTCGGGGCAGCGGGGGGAGAGACCCAGTACTTC. Protein sequence: CATSPTLGAAGGETQYF.

The chain recombines TRBV2 with TRBJ2-1; 7 nucleotides match TRBD2. Germline V gives CDR1 SNHLY, CDR2 FYNNEI. The CDR3 is 16 residues long. The V and J ends lost 0 bases and 2 bases, in that order; junction bases with no gene match: 4. Here the CDR3 DNA reads TGTGCCAGCAGTGAAGCTGGCGGGAGCCCCTACAATGAGCAGTTCTTC. Translated: CASSEAGGSPYNEQFF.

The rearrangement joins TRBV4-2 to TRBJ2-7; the match to TRBD2 covers 8 bases. Germline V gene lookup returns CDR1 LGHNA and CDR2 YNFKEQ. V was pared by 0 bases and J by 3 bases, with 7 bases of the junction left unmatched. CDR3 length: 16 amino acids. CDR3 amino acids: CASSQETAGEGYEQYF. CDR3 DNA: TGTGCCAGCAGCCAAGAGACAGCGGGAGAGGGCTACGAGCAGTACTTC.

As concerns this clone: A junction end diverges from the germline sequence, so it may reflect a read error. The chain joins TRBV7-7 to TRBJ2-1, with 13 bases identical to TRBD2. The CDR3 has 15 residues. Germline-derived CDR1 and CDR2 are SSHAT and FNYEAQ (reference sequence). The CDR3 protein is CASSLLAGGPGEQFF. The CDR3 nucleotides are TGTGCTAGCAGCTTACTAGCGGGAGGGCCAGGTGAGCAGTTCTTC.

This clone has more than one count but fewer than ten. J is TRBJ1-3 and V is TRBV2, with a weak D call TRBD1 (5 bases). Germline V gene data show CDR1 as SNHLY and CDR2 as FYNNEI. The CDR3 has 14 amino acids. V shed 4 bases and J shed 3 bases, with 10 bases lying between them. Here the CDR3 reads CASSGGGGGNTIYF. The CDR3 DNA sequence: TGTGCCAGCAGTGGTGGGGGAGGTGGAAACACCATATATTTT.

CDR3 sequence reads: CASSVSRGQLAGGPGETQYF. The CDR3 nucleotides are TGTGCCAGCAGCGTAAGTCGGGGACAACTAGCGGGAGGCCCCGGGGAGACCCAGTACTTC. The chain uses TRBV9 and TRBJ2-5; 12 bases are a match to TRBD2. This CDR3 spans 20 amino acids. V was clipped by 1 base and J by 5 bases; unmatched bases: 18. Germline V gives CDR1 SGDLS, CDR2 YYNGEE. The entire variable domain, with the rest obtained from reference TRBV9 and TRBJ2-5, is as follows: DSGVTQTPKHLITATGQRVTLRCSPRSGDLSVYWYQQSLDQGLQFLIQYYNGEERAKGNILERFSAQQFPDLHSELNLSSLELGDSALYFCASSVSRGQLAGGPGETQYFGPGTRLLVL.

The chain recombines TRBV25-1 with TRBJ2-7; 7 bases line up with TRBD1. J lost 0 bases, V lost 4 bases, and 12 bases had no gene match. The germline V gene has CDR1 MGHDK and CDR2 SYGVNS. This CDR3 is 17 amino acids long. The CDR3 region is CASSGSLGQIPSYEQYF. CDR3 in DNA: TGTGCCAGCAGTGGTTCTTTGGGACAGATCCCCTCCTACGAGCAGTACTTC.